The rows below give T cell receptor beta chains drawn from one sample of a study of T cell responses to AZD1222 COVID-19 vaccine. Generated by immunoSEQ multiplex PCR, the TCRdb table keeps only in-frame clones and is missing some. The sample includes some 120,000 clones, about 89% of them seen just once. This specimen consisted of peripheral blood, obtained on day 0 of AZD1222 vaccination. These receptors all stem from an adult in good health. The CDR3 runs from the conserved cysteine through the conserved F or W. The order of the fields is clone size, V gene, D gene, J gene, CDR3 DNA, CDR3 protein. D genes are given only for firm matches. Expanded clones are given a class, and other clones once, few, many or no size at all.

>.|TRBV7-3|TRBD1|TRBJ1-6
TGTGCCAGCAGCTTAAGCGGGACAGGCTACCGGAATTCACCCCTCCACTTT
CASSLSGTGYRNSPLHF
>.|TRBV6-2/TRBV6-3|.|TRBJ1-1
TGTGCCAGCAGTTACTCGATACAAGGTGAAGCTTTCTTT
CASSYSIQGEAFF
>once|TRBV7-2|.|TRBJ1-2
TGTGCCAGCACCAAGGAGGGGCAGATCTATGGCTACACCTTC
CASTKEGQIYGYTF
>once|TRBV4-3|.|TRBJ1-4
TGCGCCAGCAGCCAATCCATACGGGAAAAACTGTTTTTT
CASSQSIREKLFF
>.|TRBV19|.|TRBJ1-1
TGTGCCAGTAGTATAGTTTGGTCGGCTCACGGAGAAGCTTTCTTT
CASSIVWSAHGEAFF
>.|TRBV7-3|TRBD2|TRBJ2-1
TGTGCCAGCAGCTTATGGGAGGGCCCCTACAATGAGCAGTTCTTC
CASSLWEGPYNEQFF
>.|TRBV6-6|.|TRBJ2-7
TGTGCCAGCAGTCTCCCAGGGTACTCCTACGAGCAGTACTTC
CASSLPGYSYEQYF
>.|TRBV7-9|.|TRBJ1-2
TGTGCCAGCAGCTTAGAGGGGTACTATGGCTACACCTTC
CASSLEGYYGYTF
>.|TRBV28|.|TRBJ1-5
TGTGCCAGCGGACGGGGGTCTCGTACGAACAATCAGCCCCAGCATTTT
CASGRGSRTNNQPQHF
>.|TRBV11-2|.|TRBJ2-7
TGTGCCAGCAGCTTATTTGGGAGGACAGCCGAGCAGTACTTC
CASSLFGRTAEQYF
>.|TRBV4-3|TRBD2|TRBJ2-7
TGCGCCAGCAGCCAAGGGGCGGGAGGGTCCTACGAGCAGTACTTC
CASSQGAGGSYEQYF
>.|TRBV15|.|TRBJ2-7
TGTGCCACCAGCAGAGATGGTGGGGAGCAGTACTTC
CATSRDGGEQYF